The following is a TCR beta chain sequence with its context. Its antigen is currently unknown. This CDR3 is 15 amino acids long. CDR1 and CDR2 from the germline V gene are MNHNY and SVGAGI (reference sequence). The V end lost 4 bases, the J end lost 1 base, and 13 bases lay between the germline ends. The authors carried out high-throughput sequencing of TCR beta. They applied it to CD8+ and CD4+ T cells obtained from blood. TEMRA cells were FACS-enriched, unlike CD8+ and CD4+ T cells, which were negatively isolated. The data derive from a study of CD8 T cells in Susac syndrome. Notes on the study in general: Acknowledgment was made by the study that its TCR sequencing and HLA analysis involved a relatively small number of individuals.

After extraction with the RNeasy kit, roughly 0.45 to 1 ug of the RNA was reverse transcribed using random hexamers. Multiplex PCR with immunoSEQ amplified the TCR beta CDR3 across 54 Vbeta and 13 Jbeta. TCRdb reprocessed the immunoSEQ multiplex PCR reads with MiXCR, giving one entry per CDR3 protein. The table shows approximately 180,000 distinct CDR3 sequences, with roughly 90% occurring only once. The chain is built from TRBV6-6 and TRBJ1-1; the D gene is possibly TRBD1 (5 bases). This clonotype was obtained from a human donor with Susac syndrome. The sample taken for sequencing was CD4+ T cells from PBMCs. CDR3 bases: TGTGCCAGCAGTTTACGAGAGGACAAGAACACTGAAGCTTTCTTT. Protein product: CASSLREDKNTEAFF.